The 17 T cell receptor beta chains in this list originate from one sample, sequenced in a study of blood T cell repertoires in COVID-19. Sequencing was performed with immunoSEQ multiplex PCR; in TCRdb, only in-frame clones are kept and a portion is missing. The data show about 100,000 clones, with more than 70% seen just once and about 5.3% held by the top ten. The sample consisted of peripheral blood. These receptors were obtained from a man aged 35-49 years with active or convalescent COVID-19.

CDR3 sequence reads: CAIRPGEQWTQYF. The CDR3 DNA is TGTGCCATCAGACCGGGAGAACAATGGACCCAGTACTTC. The J gene is TRBJ2-5, the V gene TRBV10-3; perhaps TRBD2 as D (6 bases). Per the germline V gene, CDR1 is ENHRY and CDR2 is SYGVKD. The CDR3 contains 13 residues. V was shortened by 6 bases and J by 7 bases, with 15 bases between the two germline ends.

This chain connects TRBV10-3 to TRBJ1-5; a possible D gene is TRBD1 (6 bases). V was trimmed by 8 bases and J by 4 bases, leaving 15 bases between them. This CDR3 region has 14 residues. The germline CDR1 and CDR2 sequences are ENHRY and SYGVKD. CDR3 residues: CAIATTGANQPQHF. Written as DNA, the CDR3 is TGTGCCATCGCTACGACAGGCGCTAATCAGCCCCAGCATTTT.

The chain carries TRBV12-3 or TRBV12-4 and TRBJ1-2; D gene unclear. The V end lost 5 bases, the J end lost 2 bases, and 9 bases lay between the germline ends. This CDR3 has 13 amino acids. CDR3 coding DNA: TGTGCCAGCAGTCTACAGAACAACTATGGCTACACCTTC. This encodes CASSLQNNYGYTF.

The V and J genes are TRBV6-4 and TRBJ1-1; D not certain. The V end lost 8 bases, the J end lost 2 bases, and 12 bases lay between the germline ends. This CDR3 comprises 13 residues. Germline assignment: CDR1 MRHNA and CDR2 SNTAGT. CDR3 DNA: TGTGCCAGCCGCTATGAGGTTAACACTGAAGCTTTCTTT. Encoded protein: CASRYEVNTEAFF.

This clone was seen just once. The CDR3 DNA sequence: TGTGCCAGCAGTGGATCGGGACTAGCGGGAAACAATGAGCAGTTCTTC. It specifies CASSGSGLAGNNEQFF. V usage is TRBV6-2 or TRBV6-3 and J usage is TRBJ2-1; 13 nucleotides line up with TRBD2. J gave up 5 bases and V 5 bases, and 6 bases lay outside the gene matches. The CDR3 spans 16 residues. Germline values: CDR1 MNHEY, CDR2 SVGEGT.

J is TRBJ2-7 and V is TRBV7-2; 10 bases are shared with TRBD2. V trimming: 2 bases; J trimming: 6 bases; junction bases outside the gene matches: 4. Germline CDR1 SGHTA, CDR2 FQGNSA. The CDR3 is 14 residues long. The CDR3 bases are TGTGCCAGCAGCTTACTAGCGGGAGTCTTCGAGCAGTACTTC. This gives the protein CASSLLAGVFEQYF.

This clone was detected once. This chain joins TRBV5-8 and TRBJ1-2, with 9 bases fitting TRBD1. Looked up from germline, CDR1 is SGHTS and CDR2 is YDEGEE. The ends lost 0 bases at V and 4 bases at J; junction bases unmatched: 4. The CDR3 spans 15 residues. CDR3 sequence (DNA): TGTGCCAGCAGCTTGGAAGGGACAGGGCCCTATGGCTACACCTTC. Translating it yields CASSLEGTGPYGYTF.

The V call is TRBV7-9, the J call TRBJ2-2; D is perhaps TRBD1 (5 bases). The V end lost 0 bases, the J end lost 6 bases, and 5 bases lay between the germline ends. This CDR3 has 13 residues. CDR1 is SEHNR, CDR2 FQNEAQ, per germline (reference sequence). CDR3: CASSLAQAGELFF. The CDR3 region has the DNA TGTGCCAGCAGCTTAGCACAGGCCGGGGAGCTGTTTTTT.

The chain couples TRBV2 to TRBJ2-5, with 7 positions matching TRBD2. The CDR3 spans 14 residues. In germline, CDR1 is SNHLY, CDR2 FYNNEI. The V gene end was trimmed by 6 bases and the J gene end by 5 bases; junction bases not matched to a gene: 9. CDR3 protein: CASRGLEGSETQYF. CDR3 nucleotides: TGTGCCAGCAGAGGACTAGAAGGGTCGGAGACCCAGTACTTC.

The rearrangement links TRBV29-1 to TRBJ1-1; unclear D gene. CDR3 length equals 12 residues. Trimming left V 4 bases short and J 1 base short, with 7 bases between. Germline V gives CDR1 SQVTM, CDR2 ANQGSEA. CDR3 in amino acids: CSVAVQNTEAFF. The CDR3 DNA is TGCAGCGTTGCCGTACAGAACACTGAAGCTTTCTTT.

V gene TRBV15 combines with J gene TRBJ2-7; 7 bases are a match to TRBD1. Germline-derived CDR1 and CDR2 are LNHNV and YYDKDF (reference sequence). There are 14 residues in the CDR3. V was clipped by 0 bases and J by 5 bases; unmatched bases: 4. The CDR3 nucleotides are TGTGCCACCAGCAGAGATCGAACAGGGGACGAGCAGTACTTC. Amino acids: CATSRDRTGDEQYF.

This chain links TRBV7-8 with TRBJ1-2, with 7 nucleotides matching TRBD1. CDR1 SGHVS and CDR2 FQNEAQ come from the germline V gene. This CDR3 comprises 14 residues. With V trimmed by 5 bases and J by 4 bases, 7 bases remained unmatched. For the CDR3, the DNA is TGTGCCAGCAGCAGATCCGGGACAGTCTATGGCTACACCTTC. As protein: CASSRSGTVYGYTF.

The chain carries TRBV30 and TRBJ2-7, with TRBD2 matching 9 bases. There are 14 residues in the CDR3. Trimming took 3 bases from V and 2 from J; bases not matched to a gene: 5. Germline V gene data show CDR1 as GTSNPN and CDR2 as SVGIG (reference sequence). CDR3 protein: CAWSLTSGPYEQYF. The DNA for the CDR3 is TGTGCCTGGAGCTTGACTAGCGGACCCTACGAGCAGTACTTC.

The V gene is TRBV6-2 or TRBV6-3, the J gene TRBJ1-2; 11 nucleotides align to TRBD1. Germline values: CDR1 MNHEY, CDR2 SVGEGT. Trimming cost V 2 bases and J 4 bases; bases outside gene matches: 6. This CDR3 has 16 amino acids. CDR3 coding DNA: TGTGCCAGCAGTTACAGGCGGACAGGGGGCGGCTATGGCTACACCTTC. It encodes CASSYRRTGGGYGYTF.

The rearrangement links TRBV12-3 or TRBV12-4 to TRBJ2-7, with 8 bases aligning to TRBD2. The CDR3 contains 13 residues. Losses at the gene ends were 7 bases for V and 6 bases for J; bases not matched to a gene: 8. The CDR3 loop is CASTLSGGGEQYF. Here the CDR3 DNA reads TGTGCCAGCACCCTCTCGGGGGGGGGCGAGCAGTACTTC.

The V call is TRBV20-1, the J call TRBJ1-2, with D hard to call. This CDR3 has 8 residues. The germline CDR1 and CDR2 sequences are DFQATT and SNEGSKA (reference sequence). Trimming shortened V by 6 bases and J by 13 bases, and 9 bases separated the two germline ends. DNA of the CDR3: TGCAGTGCCGATGGGAGCACCTTC. It codes for CSADGSTF.

The chain combines TRBV7-2 with TRBJ2-2, with TRBD2 matching over 8 bases. The CDR3 totals 16 residues. Germline CDR1 and CDR2: SGHTA and FQGNSA. V lost 5 bases, J lost 7 bases, and 12 bases stayed unmatched. CDR3 bases: TGTGCCAGCAGCCCCCGGACTAGCATATTAGGCGGGGAGCTGTTTTTT. Protein sequence: CASSPRTSILGGELFF.